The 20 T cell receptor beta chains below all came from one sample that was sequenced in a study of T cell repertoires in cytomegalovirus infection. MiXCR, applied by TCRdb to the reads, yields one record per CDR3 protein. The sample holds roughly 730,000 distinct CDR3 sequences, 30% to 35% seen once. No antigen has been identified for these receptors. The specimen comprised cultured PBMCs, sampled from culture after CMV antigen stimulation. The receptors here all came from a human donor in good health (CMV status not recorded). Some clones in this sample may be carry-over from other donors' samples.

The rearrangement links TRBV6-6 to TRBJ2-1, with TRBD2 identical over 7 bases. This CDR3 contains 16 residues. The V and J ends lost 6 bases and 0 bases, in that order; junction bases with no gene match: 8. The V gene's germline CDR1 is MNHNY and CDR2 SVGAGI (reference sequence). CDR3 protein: CASSYLAVSSYNEQFF. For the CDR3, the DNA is TGTGCCAGCAGCTACCTAGCGGTGAGCTCCTACAATGAGCAGTTCTTC.

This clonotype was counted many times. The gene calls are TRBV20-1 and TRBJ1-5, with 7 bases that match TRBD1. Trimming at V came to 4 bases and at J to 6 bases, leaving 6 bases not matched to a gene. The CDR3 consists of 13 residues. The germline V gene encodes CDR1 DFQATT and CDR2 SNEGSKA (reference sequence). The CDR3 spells CSATDRASQPQHF. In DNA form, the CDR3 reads TGCAGTGCTACCGACAGGGCGAGTCAGCCCCAGCATTTT.

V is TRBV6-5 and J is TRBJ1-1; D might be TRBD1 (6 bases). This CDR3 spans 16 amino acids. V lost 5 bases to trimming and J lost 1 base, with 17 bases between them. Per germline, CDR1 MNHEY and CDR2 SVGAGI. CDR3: CASSPLAGGPNTEAFF. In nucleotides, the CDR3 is TGTGCCAGCAGTCCCCTGGCCGGGGGCCCGAACACTGAAGCTTTCTTT.

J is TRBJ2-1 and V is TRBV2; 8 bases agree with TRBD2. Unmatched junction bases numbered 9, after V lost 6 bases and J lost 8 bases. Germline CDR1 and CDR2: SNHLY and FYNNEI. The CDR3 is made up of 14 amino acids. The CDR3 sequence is CASRGRGGRDEQFF. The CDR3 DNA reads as TGTGCCAGCAGAGGCCGGGGGGGCCGCGATGAGCAGTTCTTC.

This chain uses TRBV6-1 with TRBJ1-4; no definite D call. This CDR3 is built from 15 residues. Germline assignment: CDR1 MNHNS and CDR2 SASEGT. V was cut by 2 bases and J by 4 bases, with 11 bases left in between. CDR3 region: CASSEWVGVNEKLFF. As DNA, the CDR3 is TGTGCCAGCAGTGAATGGGTCGGGGTTAATGAAAAACTGTTTTTT.

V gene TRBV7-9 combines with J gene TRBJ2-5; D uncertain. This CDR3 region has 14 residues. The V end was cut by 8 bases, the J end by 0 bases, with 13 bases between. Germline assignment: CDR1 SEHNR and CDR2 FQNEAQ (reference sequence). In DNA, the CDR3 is TGTGCCAGCTCTAGTCCCAGAGACCAAGAGACCCAGTACTTC. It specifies CASSSPRDQETQYF.

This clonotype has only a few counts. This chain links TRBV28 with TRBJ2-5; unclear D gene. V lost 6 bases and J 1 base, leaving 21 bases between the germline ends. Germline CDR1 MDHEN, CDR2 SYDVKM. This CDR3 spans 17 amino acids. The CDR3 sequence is CASSPSFERGVQETQYF. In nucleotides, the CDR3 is TGTGCCAGCAGCCCCTCCTTCGAGCGAGGTGTCCAAGAGACCCAGTACTTC.

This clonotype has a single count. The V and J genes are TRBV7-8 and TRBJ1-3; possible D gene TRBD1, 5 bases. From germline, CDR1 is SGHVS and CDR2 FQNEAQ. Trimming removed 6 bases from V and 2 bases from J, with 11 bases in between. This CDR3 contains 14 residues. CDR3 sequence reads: CASRRTGPGNTIYF. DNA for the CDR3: TGTGCCAGCAGACGGACGGGGCCTGGAAACACCATATATTTT.

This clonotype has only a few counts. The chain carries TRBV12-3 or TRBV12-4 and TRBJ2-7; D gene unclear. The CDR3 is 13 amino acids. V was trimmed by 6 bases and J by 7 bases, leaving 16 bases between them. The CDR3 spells CASRVRPSLEQYF. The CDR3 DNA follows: TGTGCCAGCAGGGTTCGGCCCTCCCTGGAGCAGTACTTC.

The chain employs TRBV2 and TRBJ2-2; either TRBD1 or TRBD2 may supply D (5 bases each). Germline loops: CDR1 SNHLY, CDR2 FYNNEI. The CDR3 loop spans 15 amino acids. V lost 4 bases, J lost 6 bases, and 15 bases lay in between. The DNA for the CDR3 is TGTGCCAGCAGTGTCCGGGACCCCGAGGCCGGGGAGCTGTTTTTT. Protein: CASSVRDPEAGELFF.

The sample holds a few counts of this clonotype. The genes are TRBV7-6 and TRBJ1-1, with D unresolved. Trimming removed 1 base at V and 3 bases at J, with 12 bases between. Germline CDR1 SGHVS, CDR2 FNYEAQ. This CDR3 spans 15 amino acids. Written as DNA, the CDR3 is TGTGCCAGCAGCTTAGGGGCCCTTATGGACACTGAAGCTTTCTTT. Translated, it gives CASSLGALMDTEAFF.

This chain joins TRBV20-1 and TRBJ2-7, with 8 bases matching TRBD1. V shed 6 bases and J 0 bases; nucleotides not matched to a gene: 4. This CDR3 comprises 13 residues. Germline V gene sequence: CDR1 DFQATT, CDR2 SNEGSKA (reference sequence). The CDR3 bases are TGCAGTGCCAGGACAGGGCCCTCCTACGAGCAGTACTTC. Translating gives CSARTGPSYEQYF.

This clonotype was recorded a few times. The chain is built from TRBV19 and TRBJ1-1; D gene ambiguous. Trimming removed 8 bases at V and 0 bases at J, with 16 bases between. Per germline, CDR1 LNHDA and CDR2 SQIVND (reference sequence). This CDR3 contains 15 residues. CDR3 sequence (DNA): TGTGCCAGTCGCACAGTCATGCTCATGAACACTGAAGCTTTCTTT. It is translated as CASRTVMLMNTEAFF.

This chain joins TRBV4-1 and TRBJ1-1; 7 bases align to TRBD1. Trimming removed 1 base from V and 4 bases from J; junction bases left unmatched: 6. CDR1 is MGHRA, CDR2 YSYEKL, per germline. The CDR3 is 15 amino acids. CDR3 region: CASSQGRQGTTEAFF. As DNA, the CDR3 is TGCGCCAGCAGCCAAGGAAGACAGGGAACCACTGAAGCTTTCTTT.

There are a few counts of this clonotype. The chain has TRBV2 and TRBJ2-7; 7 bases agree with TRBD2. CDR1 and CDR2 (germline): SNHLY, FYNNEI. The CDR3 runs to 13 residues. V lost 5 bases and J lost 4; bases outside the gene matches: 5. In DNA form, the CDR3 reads TGTGCCAGCAGTTGGGACTATAATTACGAGCAGTACTTC. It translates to CASSWDYNYEQYF. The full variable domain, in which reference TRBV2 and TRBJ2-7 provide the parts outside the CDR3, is EPEVTQTPSHQVTQMGQEVILRCVPISNHLYFYWYRQILGQKVEFLVSFYNNEISEKSEIFDDQFSVERPDGSNFTLKIRSTKLEDSAMYFCASSWDYNYEQYFGPGTRLTVT.

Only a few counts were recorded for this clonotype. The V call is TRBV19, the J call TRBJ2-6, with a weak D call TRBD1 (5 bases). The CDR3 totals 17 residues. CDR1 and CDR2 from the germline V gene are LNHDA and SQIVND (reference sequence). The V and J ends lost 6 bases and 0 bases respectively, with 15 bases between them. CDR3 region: CASRLQGPPSGANVLTF. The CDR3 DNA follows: TGTGCCAGTAGATTGCAGGGCCCTCCCTCTGGGGCCAACGTCCTGACTTTC. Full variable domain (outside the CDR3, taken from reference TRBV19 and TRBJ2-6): DGGITQSPKYLFRKEGQNVTLSCEQNLNHDAMYWYRQDPGQGLRLIYYSQIVNDFQKGDIAEGYSVSREKKESFPLTVTSAQKNPTAFYLCASRLQGPPSGANVLTFGAGSRLTVL.

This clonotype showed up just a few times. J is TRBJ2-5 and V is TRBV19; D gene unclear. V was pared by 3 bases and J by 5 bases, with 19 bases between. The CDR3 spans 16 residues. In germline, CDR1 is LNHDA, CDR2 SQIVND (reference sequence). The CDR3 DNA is TGTGCCAGTAGTATCGGTACGGGTTCCCAAGGCGAGACCCAGTACTTC. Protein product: CASSIGTGSQGETQYF.

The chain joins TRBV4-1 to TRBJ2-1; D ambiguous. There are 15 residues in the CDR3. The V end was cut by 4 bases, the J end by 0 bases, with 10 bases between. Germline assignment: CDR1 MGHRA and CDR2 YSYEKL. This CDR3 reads CASSRMQLSYNEQFF. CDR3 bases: TGCGCCAGCAGCCGAATGCAGCTCTCCTACAATGAGCAGTTCTTC.

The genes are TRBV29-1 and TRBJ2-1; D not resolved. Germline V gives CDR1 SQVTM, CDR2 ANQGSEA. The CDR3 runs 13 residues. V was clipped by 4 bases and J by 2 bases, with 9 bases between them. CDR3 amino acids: CSVGSRTYNEQFF. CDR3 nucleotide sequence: TGCAGCGTTGGTTCGAGGACCTACAATGAGCAGTTCTTC.

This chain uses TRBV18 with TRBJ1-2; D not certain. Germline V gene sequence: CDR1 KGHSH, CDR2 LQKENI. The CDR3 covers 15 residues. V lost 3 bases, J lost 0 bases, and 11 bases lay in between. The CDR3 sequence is CASSPESQSNYGYTF. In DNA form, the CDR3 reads TGTGCCAGCTCACCGGAATCACAGTCTAACTATGGCTACACCTTC.